Below, 15 T cell receptor beta chains from the same sample are listed, as sequenced in a study of blood T cells in healthy people across ages. Through a sample-barcoded 5' primer and a J-beta primer mix, a second PCR was run for roughly 6 to 11 cycles. TCRdb ran MiXCR on the 5' RACE reads and lists one entry per CDR3 protein. Of approximately 700,000 distinct CDR3 sequences in the sample, about 34% were seen once. Sequencing was carried out using blood. The receptors come from a woman aged 80 or over in good health.

This chain joins TRBV6-1 and TRBJ1-5; D not resolved. Deletions cut 2 bases from V and 0 bases from J, with 11 bases between. The CDR3 runs 16 residues. Germline V gene sequence: CDR1 MNHNS, CDR2 SASEGT. The CDR3 DNA reads as TGTGCCAGCAGTGAATGGTCAGTCTCTAGCAATCAGCCCCAGCATTTT. The encoded protein is CASSEWSVSSNQPQHF.

This clonotype was counted many times. The chain has TRBV2 and TRBJ2-5; 8 bases line up with TRBD2. V lost 4 bases to trimming and J lost 5 bases; unmatched junction nucleotides: 9. CDR3 length: 15 amino acids. Germline V CDR1 and CDR2: SNHLY, FYNNEI. The CDR3 region is CASSGQRGRWETQYF. The CDR3 nucleotides read TGTGCCAGCAGTGGCCAGCGGGGGCGATGGGAGACCCAGTACTTC.

This clonotype was seen a few times. A read error may explain this, as a much larger clone is one base away. V is TRBV6-5 and J is TRBJ1-6; no definite D call. CDR1 and CDR2 (germline): MNHEY, SVGAGI. The CDR3 is made up of 14 amino acids. V lost 6 bases, J lost 9 bases, and 15 bases lay in between. CDR3 in amino acids: CASSAIGPRSPLHF. The CDR3 DNA reads TGTGCCAGCAGCGCCATAGGGCCCCGTTCACCCCTCCACTTT.

For this clonotype: This may stem from a read error, because a much larger clone lies one nucleotide away. Here the CDR3 DNA reads TGTGCCAGCAGGGATCTTGCGCTAGCGGGGGGGCCCAATGAGCAGTTCTTC. Its protein product is CASRDLALAGGPNEQFF. The chain employs TRBV6-2 or TRBV6-3 and TRBJ2-1; 12 bases are shared with TRBD2. CDR1 is MNHEY, CDR2 SVGEGT, per germline. V gave up 6 bases and J gave up 6 bases; unmatched junction bases: 12. This CDR3 is 17 amino acids long.

The rearrangement joins TRBV9 to TRBJ2-2; 7 bases match TRBD2. With V trimmed by 4 bases and J by 8 bases, 8 bases remained unmatched. The CDR3 has 14 amino acids. Germline V lookup: CDR1 SGDLS, CDR2 YYNGEE. In DNA, the CDR3 is TGTGCCAGCAGCCAAGGAGCGGGGACGGGGGAGCTGTTTTTT. Its protein is CASSQGAGTGELFF.

Note on this clonotype: A read error may be the cause here, since a much bigger clone is one base away. The V and J genes are TRBV5-6 and TRBJ2-5, with TRBD2 matching 8 bases. Germline assignment: CDR1 SGHDT and CDR2 YYEEEE. After removal of 0 bases from V and 0 bases from J, the junction contained 1 base not matched to a gene. The CDR3 extends over 15 amino acids. CDR3 nucleotide sequence: TGTGCCAGCAGCTTGGCCGGGAGGGACCAAGAGACCCAGTACTTC. Amino acids: CASSLAGRDQETQYF. Based on the CDR3 plus reference TRBV5-6 and TRBJ2-5, the full variable domain is DAGVTQSPTHLIKTRGQQVTLRCSPKSGHDTVSWYQQALGQGPQFIFQYYEEEERQRGNFPDRFSGHQFPNYSSELNVNALLLGDSALYLCASSLAGRDQETQYFGPGTRLLVL.

This clonotype was counted at least ten times. This chain joins TRBV2 and TRBJ1-5; 9 nucleotides line up with TRBD1. V shed 0 bases and J 11 bases; nucleotides not matched to a gene: 11. The CDR3 consists of 16 residues. Germline CDR1 and CDR2: SNHLY and FYNNEI. The DNA for the CDR3 is TGTGCCAGCAGTGAAGCATCCACAGGGGGCCGATGGGCCCAGCATTTT. This translates into CASSEASTGGRWAQHF.

This clonotype was counted at least ten times. The chain links TRBV20-1 to TRBJ2-5; 9 bases are shared with TRBD1. Germline V gene sequence: CDR1 DFQATT, CDR2 SNEGSKA (reference sequence). CDR3 length equals 13 residues. V was clipped by 5 bases and J by 4 bases; unmatched bases: 5. The CDR3 sequence: CSAGDRARETQYF. For the CDR3, the DNA is TGCAGTGCTGGGGACAGGGCCAGAGAGACCCAGTACTTC.

On this clonotype itself: A much bigger clone sits one base away, suggesting this may be a read error. This chain uses TRBV29-1 with TRBJ2-2, with TRBD1 identical over 9 bases. The germline CDR1 and CDR2 sequences are SQVTM and ANQGSEA. V lost 7 bases, J lost 6 bases, and 9 bases stayed unmatched. CDR3 size: 14 residues. CDR3 bases: TGCAGCGCCGGGACAGGGACCGGAGCCGGGGAGCTGTTTTTT. It translates to CSAGTGTGAGELFF.

In this sample, this clonotype turned up many times. The genes are TRBV10-3 and TRBJ2-7; D gene unclear. CDR3 length: 11 residues. The V and J ends lost 10 bases and 3 bases respectively, with 10 bases between them. CDR1 and CDR2 from the germline V gene are ENHRY and SYGVKD. The CDR3 bases are TGTGCCACGGCAACTATCTACGAGCAGTACTTC. Residues: CATATIYEQYF.

V usage is TRBV25-1 and J usage is TRBJ2-3; TRBD2 is a possible D gene (5 bases). The V end lost 3 bases, the J end lost 0 bases, and 13 bases lay between the germline ends. This CDR3 region has 16 residues. Germline V gives CDR1 MGHDK, CDR2 SYGVNS. CDR3 sequence (DNA): TGTGCCAGCAGTGATGACTACCGCCTAAGCACAGATACGCAGTATTTT. This gives the protein CASSDDYRLSTDTQYF.

Notes on this clonotype: Possible read error: a much larger clone is one base away. The chain has TRBV20-1 and TRBJ2-7, with 11 bases identical to TRBD2. The end of the DNA aligns better with TRBJ2-5, so the J call may be wrong. Germline loops: CDR1 DFQATT, CDR2 SNEGSKA (reference sequence). The CDR3 covers 15 residues. In DNA form, the CDR3 reads TGCAGTGCTCCTAGTAGCGGGGGGGCCGAGGGGACCCAGTACTTC. Its translation: CSAPSSGGAEGTQYF.

J is TRBJ1-1 and V is TRBV6-6; 7 bases line up with TRBD1. V dropped 2 bases and J dropped 2; count of bases not matched to a gene: 2. Germline values: CDR1 MNHNY, CDR2 SVGAGI (reference sequence). CDR3 length: 14 amino acids. CDR3: CASSYDRANTEAFF. CDR3 bases: TGTGCCAGCAGTTACGACAGGGCAAACACTGAAGCTTTCTTT.

This clonotype came up a few times. V gene TRBV6-1 combines with J gene TRBJ1-1; D is possibly TRBD1 (5 bases). From germline, CDR1 is MNHNS and CDR2 SASEGT. V was clipped by 2 bases and J by 1 base, with 11 bases between them. The CDR3 covers 15 residues. The CDR3 coding sequence is TGTGCCAGCAGTGAACGGGGGGATTGGAACACTGAAGCTTTCTTT. This gives the protein CASSERGDWNTEAFF.

On this clonotype: It may be a read error: a sequence one base away is much more abundant. This chain links TRBV7-3 with TRBJ2-5, with TRBD1 identical over 7 bases. The J call may be incorrect, as the DNA end agrees better with TRBJ2-7. The CDR3 length is 13 residues. Germline-derived CDR1 and CDR2 are SGHTA and FQGTGA. CDR3 nucleotide sequence: TGTGCCAGCAGCCCGACAGGGTTCGGCGAGCAGTACTTC. Translation gives CASSPTGFGEQYF.